This T cell receptor (beta chain) was identified in a study of human T cells and chemical hapten exposure. Overall study: Diphenylcyclopropenone was administered weekly to the scalp of patients throughout the roughly 23-week study. TCR yields differed between samples (mainly from small differences in pooled library volume). Patch tests of 0.01% DPC on the upper back were read at 6 days. Findings and caveats of the study: Significantly greater numbers of large CDR3 similarity clusters came from expanded TCRs than from controls.

As for time point: pre-sensitization, week 0. Documented treatment: therapeutic diphenylcyclopropenone sensitization with weekly scalp DPC. TCRdb re-derived calls from the RACE reads in MiXCR, one entry per CDR3 protein. The table has around 300,000 distinct CDR3 sequences, around 7.3% seen once. Worth noting for this clonotype: Antigen specificity is unknown.

Between the trimmed V and J ends, which lost 5 bases and 4 bases, there was a span of 15 bases. This CDR3 region has 14 residues. The TCR sequence derives from a man between 18 and 35 years old with alopecia areata. Some clones in this sample may be carry-over from other donors' samples. The chain joins TRBV12-3 or TRBV12-4 to TRBJ2-7; D possibly corresponds to TRBD2 (5 bases). Sequencing used whole blood, obtained in connection with sensitization to the hapten diphenylcyclopropenone (DPC). The CDR3, as DNA: TGTGCCAGCAGTCCCTTTGATGGGAGATACGAGCAGTACTTC. Translated: CASSPFDGRYEQYF.